What follows are 10 T cell receptor beta chains derived from one specimen sequenced in a study of blood T cell repertoires in COVID-19. Method: immunoSEQ multiplex PCR; TCRdb's copy keeps in-frame clones and lacks some. The profile shows 140,000 or so clones, approximately 88% of them singletons. The sequencing input was peripheral blood. These receptors were collected from a man between 60 and 75 years old with active or convalescent COVID-19.

V usage is TRBV7-6 and J usage is TRBJ2-1; no reliable D call. Trimming left V 5 bases short and J 6 bases short, with 29 bases between. Germline-derived CDR1 and CDR2 are SGHVS and FNYEAQ. This CDR3 region has 19 residues. The CDR3, as DNA: TGTGCCAGCAGCAGACGGGTAGGCGGCAATCCGGCCCTTTTCAATGAGCAGTTCTTC. Its protein is CASSRRVGGNPALFNEQFF.

This clone was found a few times. The chain employs TRBV7-8 and TRBJ2-7; 9 bases fit TRBD1. This CDR3 comprises 13 residues. Losses at the gene ends were 5 bases for V and 7 bases for J; bases not matched to a gene: 6. Germline loops: CDR1 SGHVS, CDR2 FQNEAQ. CDR3 loop: CASSPGTGWEQYF. The CDR3 DNA is TGTGCCAGCAGCCCTGGGACAGGGTGGGAGCAGTACTTC.

This chain connects TRBV10-2 to TRBJ2-7; D may be TRBD1 (5 bases). V lost 3 bases, J lost 6 bases, and 15 bases lay in between. The length of the CDR3 is 14 residues. In germline, CDR1 is WSHSY, CDR2 SAAADI. CDR3 nucleotides: TGCGCCAGCAGTGATTCCTACGACAGAGCCGAGCAGTACTTC. This encodes CASSDSYDRAEQYF.

This clone was found a few times. V is TRBV18 and J is TRBJ2-3; perhaps TRBD2 as D (5 bases). This CDR3 is 13 amino acids long. Trimming left V 5 bases short and J 1 base short, with 7 bases between. Germline-derived CDR1 and CDR2 are KGHSH and LQKENI. The CDR3 coding sequence is TGTGCCAGCTCATCCGGGGGCACAGATACGCAGTATTTT. Its protein is CASSSGGTDTQYF.

The gene calls are TRBV9 and TRBJ2-3; TRBD2 matches 7 bases. The J segment lost 0 bases and the V segment lost 2 bases, leaving 12 bases of the junction unmatched. The CDR3 has 18 residues. CDR1 SGDLS and CDR2 YYNGEE come from the germline V gene. The CDR3 here is CASSVSRLAGASTDTQYF. The CDR3 nucleotides are TGTGCCAGCAGCGTGTCTCGTCTTGCGGGAGCGAGCACAGATACGCAGTATTTT.

The CDR3 coding sequence is TGTGCCAGCAGCGGGGAGACCCAGTACTTC. Its translation: CASSGETQYF. The V gene is TRBV12-3 or TRBV12-4, the J gene TRBJ2-5, with D unresolved. The V gene lost 6 bases and the J gene lost 5 bases, with 4 bases spanning the gap. The CDR3 extends over 10 amino acids.

The V call is TRBV28, the J call TRBJ1-1; unclear D gene. This CDR3 has 15 residues. Germline V gives CDR1 MDHEN, CDR2 SYDVKM. V was clipped by 2 bases and J by 6 bases, with 16 bases between them. Here the CDR3 reads CASSLGSRNSAEAFF. The CDR3 DNA sequence: TGTGCCAGCAGTTTAGGGTCGAGGAACTCCGCTGAAGCTTTCTTT.

The chain recombines TRBV27 with TRBJ2-3, with D tentatively TRBD2 (6 bases). CDR1 and CDR2 (germline): MNHEY, SMNVEV (reference sequence). The V gene lost 5 bases and the J gene lost 2 bases, with 14 bases spanning the gap. This CDR3 is 15 amino acids long. CDR3 in amino acids: CASSPRGLTTDTQYF. The CDR3 DNA reads TGTGCCAGCAGTCCTAGGGGACTTACCACAGATACGCAGTATTTT.

The chain uses TRBV29-1 and TRBJ1-1; 7 bases are a match to TRBD1. Germline V lookup: CDR1 SQVTM, CDR2 ANQGSEA. The CDR3 covers 12 residues. Germline trimming cut 3 bases from V and 6 bases from J; bases unmatched to any gene: 4. This chain's CDR3 is CSVETGTPEAFF. CDR3 DNA: TGCAGCGTTGAGACAGGGACCCCTGAAGCTTTCTTT.

The chain couples TRBV5-5 to TRBJ2-7; 9 bases are a match to TRBD2. The CDR3 consists of 14 residues. Germline V CDR1 and CDR2: SGHKS, YYEKEE (reference sequence). The trim removed 7 bases at V and 6 bases at J, leaving 11 bases unmatched. The CDR3 loop is CASHLAGRGAEQYF. For the CDR3, the DNA is TGTGCCAGCCACCTAGCGGGGAGGGGAGCCGAGCAGTACTTC.